This TCR beta chain comes out of a study of T cells in Graves' hyperthyroidism and ophthalmopathy. From RNA transcripts, TCR beta CDR3 regions were amplified. HTBI primers drove first-round RT-PCR of the TCR CDR3. Each CDR3 protein is one row after TCRdb ran MiXCR on the multiplex PCR reads. The repertoire holds around 300,000 distinct CDR3 sequences, with approximately 19% as singletons. This clonotype was picked up many times. CDR1 and CDR2 (germline): SGHAT, FQNNGV. This CDR3 is built from 15 residues. The germline V and J ends were trimmed by 4 bases and 5 bases, with 18 bases remaining between them.

V and J are TRBV11-2 and TRBJ2-7, with D perhaps matching TRBD2 (6 bases). The source is a man over 45 with Graves' ophthalmopathy. What was sequenced was blood. This CDR3 is CASSSEIAAGHEQYF. DNA of the CDR3: TGTGCCAGCAGCTCCGAAATAGCGGCCGGCCACGAGCAGTACTTC.